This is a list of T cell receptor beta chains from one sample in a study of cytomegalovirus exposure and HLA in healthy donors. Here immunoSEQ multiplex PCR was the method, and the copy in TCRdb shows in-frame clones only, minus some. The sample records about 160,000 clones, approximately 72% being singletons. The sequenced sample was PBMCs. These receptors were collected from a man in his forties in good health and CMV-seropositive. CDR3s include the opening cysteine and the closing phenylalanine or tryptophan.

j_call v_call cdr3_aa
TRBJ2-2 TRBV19 CASSQTGSTGELFF
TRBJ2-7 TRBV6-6 CASTKEGNSYEQYF
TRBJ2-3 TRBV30 CAWGFSGGAGDTQYF
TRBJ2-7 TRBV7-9 CASSRTQTDYEQYF
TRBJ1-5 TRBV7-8 CASSQIRDRVYSNQPQHF
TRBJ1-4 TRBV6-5 CASSPRLGSREKLFF
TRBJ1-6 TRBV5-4 CASSLGGGRNSPLHF
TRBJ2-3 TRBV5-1 CASSSQGAFTDTQYF
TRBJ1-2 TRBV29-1 CSVEAPLSGTGVGYTF
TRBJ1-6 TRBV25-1 CASSDFTGGNSPLHF
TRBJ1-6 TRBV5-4 CASSFGGQGAFVSPLHF
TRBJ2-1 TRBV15 CATSRDTGQFF
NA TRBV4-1 CASSQGGTSAYEQYF
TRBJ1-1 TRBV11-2 CASSSGTGSNTEAFF
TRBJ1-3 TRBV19 CASRSNSGNTIYF
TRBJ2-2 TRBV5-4 CASSPDRVVGELFF
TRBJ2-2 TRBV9 CASSVDLGELFF
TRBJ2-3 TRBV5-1 CASSRDSPTDTQYF
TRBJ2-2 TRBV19 CASGTGGTGELFF
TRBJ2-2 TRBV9 CASSAGLAGWLGELFF
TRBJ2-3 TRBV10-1 CASIPLAGAFTDTQYF
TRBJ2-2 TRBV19 CASKNRDRGFTGELFF
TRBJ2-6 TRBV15 CATSRDGQRGSIPNLSGANVLTF
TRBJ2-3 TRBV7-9 CASSLPSRRGDTQYF
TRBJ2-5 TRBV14 CASSQVQGGGETQYF
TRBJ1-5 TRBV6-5 CASSPDRGGVEPQHF
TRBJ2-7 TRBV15 CATSRDRGQGEQYF
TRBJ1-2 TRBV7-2 CASSSGGSNLYGYTF
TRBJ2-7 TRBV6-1 CASSEVHPGSHSYEQYF
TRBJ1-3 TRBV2 CASRPQGPSGNTIYF
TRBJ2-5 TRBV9 CASRALGRRGGKETQYF
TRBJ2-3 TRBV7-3 CASSNQADTQYF
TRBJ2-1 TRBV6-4 CASSVEGAPYNEQFF
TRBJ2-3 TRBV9 CASSFSGVDTDTQYF
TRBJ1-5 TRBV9 CASSVGQGTGQPQHF
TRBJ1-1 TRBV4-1 CASSPRQGLNTEAFF
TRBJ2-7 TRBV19 CASSPRQGAAYEQYF
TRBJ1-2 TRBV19 CASNHSQGRSGYTF
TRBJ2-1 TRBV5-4 CASSRERGGSYNEQFF
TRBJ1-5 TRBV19 CASSNTGGSNQPQHF
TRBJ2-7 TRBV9 CASSASPGGQGPGEQYF
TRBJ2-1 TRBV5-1 CASSLVSSGGGYNEQFF
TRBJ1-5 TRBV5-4 CASSLQGSGQPQHF
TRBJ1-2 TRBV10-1 CASSESGQGKLYGYTF